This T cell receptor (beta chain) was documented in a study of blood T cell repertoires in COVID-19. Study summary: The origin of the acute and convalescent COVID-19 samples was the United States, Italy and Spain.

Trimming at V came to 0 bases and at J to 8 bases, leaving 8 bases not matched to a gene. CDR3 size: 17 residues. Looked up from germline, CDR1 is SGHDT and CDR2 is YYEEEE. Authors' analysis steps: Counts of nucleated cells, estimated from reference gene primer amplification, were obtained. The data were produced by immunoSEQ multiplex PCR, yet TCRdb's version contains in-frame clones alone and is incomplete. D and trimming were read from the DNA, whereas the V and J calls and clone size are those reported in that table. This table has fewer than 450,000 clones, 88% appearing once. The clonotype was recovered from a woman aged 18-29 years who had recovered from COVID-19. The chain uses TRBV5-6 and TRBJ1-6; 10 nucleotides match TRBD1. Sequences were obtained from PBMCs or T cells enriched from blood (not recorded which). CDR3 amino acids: CASSLAGDRGWDSPLHF. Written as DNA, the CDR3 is TGTGCCAGCAGCTTGGCGGGGGACAGGGGTTGGGATTCACCCCTCCACTTT.